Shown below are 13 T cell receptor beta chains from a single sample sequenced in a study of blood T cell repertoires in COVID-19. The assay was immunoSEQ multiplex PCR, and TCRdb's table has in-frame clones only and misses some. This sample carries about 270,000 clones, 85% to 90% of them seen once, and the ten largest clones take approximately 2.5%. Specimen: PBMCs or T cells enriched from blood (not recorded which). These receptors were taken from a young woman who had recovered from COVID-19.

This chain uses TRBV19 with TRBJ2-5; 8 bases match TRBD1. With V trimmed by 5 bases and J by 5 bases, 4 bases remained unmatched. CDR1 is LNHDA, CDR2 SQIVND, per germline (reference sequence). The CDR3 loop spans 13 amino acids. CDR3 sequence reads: CASSAQGAETQYF. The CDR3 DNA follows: TGTGCCAGTAGTGCCCAGGGGGCCGAGACCCAGTACTTC. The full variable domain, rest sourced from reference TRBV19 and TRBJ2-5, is DGGITQSPKYLFRKEGQNVTLSCEQNLNHDAMYWYRQDPGQGLRLIYYSQIVNDFQKGDIAEGYSVSREKKESFPLTVTSAQKNPTAFYLCASSAQGAETQYFGPGTRLLVL.

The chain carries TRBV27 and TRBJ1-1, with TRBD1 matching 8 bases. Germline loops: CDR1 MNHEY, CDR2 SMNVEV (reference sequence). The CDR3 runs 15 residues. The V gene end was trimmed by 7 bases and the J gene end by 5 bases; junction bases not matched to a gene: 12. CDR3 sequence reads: CASTYGAGGGTEAFF. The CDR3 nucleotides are TGTGCCAGCACCTATGGGGCAGGGGGCGGAACTGAAGCTTTCTTT.

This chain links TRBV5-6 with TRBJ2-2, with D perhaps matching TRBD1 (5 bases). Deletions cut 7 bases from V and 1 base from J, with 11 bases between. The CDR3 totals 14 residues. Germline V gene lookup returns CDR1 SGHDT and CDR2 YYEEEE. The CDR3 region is CASEAGWNTGELFF. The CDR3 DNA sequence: TGTGCCAGCGAAGCAGGGTGGAACACCGGGGAGCTGTTTTTT. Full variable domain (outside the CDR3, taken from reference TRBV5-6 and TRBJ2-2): DAGVTQSPTHLIKTRGQQVTLRCSPKSGHDTVSWYQQALGQGPQFIFQYYEEEERQRGNFPDRFSGHQFPNYSSELNVNALLLGDSALYLCASEAGWNTGELFFGEGSRLTVL.

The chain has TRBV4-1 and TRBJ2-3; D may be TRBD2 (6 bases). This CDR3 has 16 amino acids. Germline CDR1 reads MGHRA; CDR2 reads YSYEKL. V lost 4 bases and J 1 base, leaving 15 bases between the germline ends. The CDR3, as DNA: TGCGCCAGCAGCCGCCCAGGAGGGCAGCGCACAGATACGCAGTATTTT. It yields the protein CASSRPGGQRTDTQYF.

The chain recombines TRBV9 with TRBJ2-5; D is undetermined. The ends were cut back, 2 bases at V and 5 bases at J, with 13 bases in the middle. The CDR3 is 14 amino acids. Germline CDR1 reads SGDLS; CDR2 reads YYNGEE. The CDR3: CASSVDGLRETQYF. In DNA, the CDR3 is TGTGCCAGCAGCGTTGATGGGCTCCGGGAGACCCAGTACTTC. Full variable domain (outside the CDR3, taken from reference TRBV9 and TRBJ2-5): DSGVTQTPKHLITATGQRVTLRCSPRSGDLSVYWYQQSLDQGLQFLIQYYNGEERAKGNILERFSAQQFPDLHSELNLSSLELGDSALYFCASSVDGLRETQYFGPGTRLLVL.

The CDR3 loop reads CAISVAGANVLTF. The CDR3, as DNA: TGTGCCATCAGTGTCGCTGGGGCCAACGTCCTGACTTTC. This chain links TRBV10-3 with TRBJ2-6; D uncertain. This CDR3 is 13 amino acids long. V lost 4 bases, J lost 2 bases, and 3 bases lay in between. Germline V CDR1 and CDR2: ENHRY, SYGVKD.

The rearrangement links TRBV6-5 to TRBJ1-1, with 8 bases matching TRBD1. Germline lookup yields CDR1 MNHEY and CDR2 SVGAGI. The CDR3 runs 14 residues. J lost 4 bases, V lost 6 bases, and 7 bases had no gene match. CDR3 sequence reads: CASSFEDRVTEAFF. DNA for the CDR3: TGTGCCAGCAGCTTTGAGGACAGGGTCACTGAAGCTTTCTTT.

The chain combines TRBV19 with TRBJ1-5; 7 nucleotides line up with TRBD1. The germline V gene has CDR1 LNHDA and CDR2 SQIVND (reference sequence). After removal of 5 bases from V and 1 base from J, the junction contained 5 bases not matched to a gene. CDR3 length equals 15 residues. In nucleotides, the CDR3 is TGTGCCAGTAGTGTACAGGGGTTAAGCAATCAGCCCCAGCATTTT. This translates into CASSVQGLSNQPQHF.

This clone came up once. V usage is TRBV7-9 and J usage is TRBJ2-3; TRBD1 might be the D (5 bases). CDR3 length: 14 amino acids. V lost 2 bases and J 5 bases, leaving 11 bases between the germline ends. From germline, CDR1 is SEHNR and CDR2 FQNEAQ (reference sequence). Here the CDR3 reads CASSLRGMGDTQYF. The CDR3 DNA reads TGTGCCAGCAGCTTAAGGGGTATGGGAGATACGCAGTATTTT.

CDR3 region: CSAIGKGGYTF. DNA for the CDR3: TGCAGTGCTATCGGGAAAGGAGGCTACACCTTC. This rearrangement joins TRBV20-1 to TRBJ1-2; the D is unclear. The germline V gene has CDR1 DFQATT and CDR2 SNEGSKA (reference sequence). The CDR3 extends over 11 amino acids. The germline V and J ends were trimmed by 4 bases and 8 bases, with 11 bases remaining between them.

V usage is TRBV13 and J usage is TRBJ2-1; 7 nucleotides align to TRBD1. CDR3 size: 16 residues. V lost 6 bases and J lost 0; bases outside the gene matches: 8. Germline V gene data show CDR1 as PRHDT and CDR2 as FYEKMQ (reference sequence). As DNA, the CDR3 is TGTGCCAGCAGTTCCCCGGGACAGTCCTCCTACAATGAGCAGTTCTTC. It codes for CASSSPGQSSYNEQFF.

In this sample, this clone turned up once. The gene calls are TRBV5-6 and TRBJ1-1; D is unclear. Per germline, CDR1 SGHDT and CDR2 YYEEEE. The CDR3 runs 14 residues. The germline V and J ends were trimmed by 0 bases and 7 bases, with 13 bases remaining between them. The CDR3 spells CASSLGAYTHEAFF. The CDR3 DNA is TGTGCCAGCAGCTTGGGAGCCTATACTCATGAAGCTTTCTTT.

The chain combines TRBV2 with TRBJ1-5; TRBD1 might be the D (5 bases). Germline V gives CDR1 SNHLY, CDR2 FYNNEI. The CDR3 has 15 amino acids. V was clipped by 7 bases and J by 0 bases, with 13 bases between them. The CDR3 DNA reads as TGTGCCAGCAACCCGCGGGGGAATAGCAATCAGCCCCAGCATTTT. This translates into CASNPRGNSNQPQHF.